The 21 T cell receptor beta chains reported below all come from one sample, sequenced in a study of monozygotic twins with cystic fibrosis. Assay: immunoSEQ multiplex PCR; the TCRdb copy retains only in-frame clones and omits some. The sample has tens of thousands of clones; approximately 90% are singletons. The sequencing input was blood. The receptors shown here come from a woman aged 25 to 45 with cystic fibrosis.

The chain is built from TRBV11-2 and TRBJ2-7; no clear D. The CDR3 has 13 amino acids. V was shortened by 3 bases and J by 3 bases, with 9 bases between the two germline ends. CDR1 is SGHAT, CDR2 FQNNGV, per germline. The DNA for the CDR3 is TGTGCCAGCAGCTTTGGGGAAAACTACGAGCAGTACTTC. Its translation is CASSFGENYEQYF.

The chain combines TRBV5-1 with TRBJ1-1; 7 bases align to TRBD1. J lost 2 bases, V lost 4 bases, and 2 bases had no gene match. The germline V gene has CDR1 SGHRS and CDR2 YFSETQ. This CDR3 spans 13 amino acids. CDR3 protein: CASSPGGNTEAFF. The CDR3 coding sequence is TGCGCCAGCAGCCCAGGGGGAAACACTGAAGCTTTCTTT.

This rearrangement joins TRBV5-1 to TRBJ1-1; no firm D call. Germline V lookup: CDR1 SGHRS, CDR2 YFSETQ. Between the trimmed V and J ends, which lost 0 bases and 0 bases, there was a span of 9 bases. The CDR3 loop spans 15 amino acids. The CDR3 coding sequence is TGCGCCAGCAGCTTGGGACAATTGATGAACACTGAAGCTTTCTTT. Its translation: CASSLGQLMNTEAFF.

The chain is built from TRBV7-8 and TRBJ2-1; TRBD1 is a possible D gene (6 bases). V shed 1 base and J shed 7 bases, with 20 bases lying between them. In germline, CDR1 is SGHVS, CDR2 FQNEAQ. The CDR3 totals 17 residues. Here the CDR3 reads CASSLGVQDRLQNEQFF. CDR3 sequence (DNA): TGTGCCAGCAGCTTAGGAGTCCAGGACAGACTACAAAATGAGCAGTTCTTC.

This chain links TRBV6-5 with TRBJ2-5; possibly TRBD2 for D (5 bases). CDR3 size: 14 residues. V lost 0 bases and J 4 bases, leaving 9 bases between the germline ends. Germline-derived CDR1 and CDR2 are MNHEY and SVGAGI. CDR3 nucleotide sequence: TGTGCCAGCAGTTACTCGAGGGTAGTAGAGACCCAGTACTTC. Its translation: CASSYSRVVETQYF.

The chain is built from TRBV12-5 and TRBJ2-3, with 9 bases lining up with TRBD1. Looked up from germline, CDR1 is LGHNT and CDR2 is FRNRAP. J gave up 3 bases and V 0 bases, and 13 bases lay outside the gene matches. The CDR3 length is 19 residues. CDR3 amino acids: CASGLVPDRGGLWTDTQYF. CDR3 coding DNA: TGTGCTAGTGGTTTGGTACCGGACAGGGGAGGGTTGTGGACAGATACGCAGTATTTT. Complete variable domain (other parts from reference TRBV12-5 and TRBJ2-3): DARVTQTPRHKVTEMGQEVTMRCQPILGHNTVFWYRQTMMQGLELLAYFRNRAPLDDSGMPKDRFSAEMPDATLATLKIQPSEPRDSAVYFCASGLVPDRGGLWTDTQYFGPGTRLTVL.

The rearrangement joins TRBV7-2 to TRBJ2-7; 10 nucleotides align to TRBD2. J lost 4 bases, V lost 4 bases, and 7 bases had no gene match. This CDR3 spans 15 amino acids. Germline V gives CDR1 SGHTA, CDR2 FQGNSA. CDR3 sequence reads: CASSSLAGGGYEQYF. The CDR3 region has the DNA TGTGCCAGCAGCTCGTTAGCGGGGGGTGGGTACGAGCAGTACTTC.

J is TRBJ2-7 and V is TRBV6-6; D is perhaps TRBD1 (5 bases). Trimming shortened V by 6 bases and J by 3 bases, and 21 bases separated the two germline ends. Germline V CDR1 and CDR2: MNHNY, SVGAGI (reference sequence). This CDR3 contains 16 residues. This chain's CDR3 is CASSPSYRIVHYEQYF. DNA for the CDR3: TGTGCCAGCAGCCCCTCGTACAGGATCGTTCACTACGAGCAGTACTTC.

The chain couples TRBV14 to TRBJ1-6; tentative D call: TRBD1 (6 bases). Germline V CDR1 and CDR2: SGHDN, FVKESK. V lost 3 bases and J 7 bases, leaving 7 bases between the germline ends. CDR3 length: 13 amino acids. As DNA, the CDR3 is TGTGCCAGCAGCCAGACAGGAAATTCACCCCTCCACTTT. Protein sequence: CASSQTGNSPLHF.

V is TRBV5-1 and J is TRBJ1-1; a possible D gene is TRBD1 (5 bases). CDR1 and CDR2 from the germline V gene are SGHRS and YFSETQ. CDR3 length equals 14 residues. The ends were cut back, 6 bases at V and 1 base at J, with 13 bases in the middle. CDR3 region: CASTPGTGNTEAFF. The DNA of the CDR3 is TGCGCCAGCACCCCCGGAACAGGGAACACTGAAGCTTTCTTT.

The chain has TRBV13 and TRBJ2-3; D tentatively fits TRBD1 or TRBD2 (5 bases each). Looked up from germline, CDR1 is PRHDT and CDR2 is FYEKMQ (reference sequence). The CDR3 runs 14 residues. Trimming stripped 3 bases from V and 6 bases from J, with 13 bases between. CDR3 in amino acids: CASSFGVGEDTQYF. The DNA of the CDR3 is TGTGCCAGCAGCTTCGGAGTGGGGGAGGATACGCAGTATTTT.

This chain connects TRBV6-1 to TRBJ2-3; the D gene could be TRBD1 or TRBD2 (6 bases each). Trimming cost V 8 bases and J 1 base, with 13 bases left between them. Germline CDR1 is MNHNS and CDR2 is SASEGT. This CDR3 has 14 residues. The CDR3 sequence is CASLGGMGTDTQYF. CDR3 sequence (DNA): TGTGCCAGCCTGGGGGGCATGGGCACAGATACGCAGTATTTT.

The chain combines TRBV19 with TRBJ1-5; 9 bases agree with TRBD1. CDR1 is LNHDA and CDR2 is SQIVND in the germline V gene (reference sequence). The junction had 4 bases not matched to a gene; V was cut back by 9 bases and J by 4 bases. This CDR3 has 13 amino acids. CDR3 nucleotide sequence: TGTGCCAGCTCGGACAGGGGAAATCAGCCCCAGCATTTT. Amino acids: CASSDRGNQPQHF.

The chain uses TRBV6-6 and TRBJ1-6; 10 bases map to TRBD1. Germline trimming cut 6 bases from V and 7 bases from J; bases unmatched to any gene: 3. Germline CDR1 MNHNY, CDR2 SVGAGI (reference sequence). CDR3 length equals 14 residues. CDR3 nucleotides: TGTGCCAGCAGGGGGACAGGGGAGAATTCACCCCTCCACTTT. It encodes CASRGTGENSPLHF.

This sequence joins TRBV2 and TRBJ1-2; D call uncertain. From germline, CDR1 is SNHLY and CDR2 FYNNEI. V shed 7 bases and J shed 8 bases, with 14 bases lying between them. This CDR3 region has 12 residues. DNA of the CDR3: TGTGCCAGCACTCCCGCCTTAGGAGGCTACACCTTC. It codes for CASTPALGGYTF.

The chain links TRBV2 to TRBJ2-1; D is ambiguous. The CDR3 has 11 amino acids. V lost 4 bases and J lost 7, with 5 bases in between. Germline V gene lookup returns CDR1 SNHLY and CDR2 FYNNEI. The DNA for the CDR3 is TGTGCCAGCAGTGCCCTAAATGAGCAGTTCTTC. Protein sequence: CASSALNEQFF.

The chain joins TRBV13 to TRBJ2-2; D gene uncertain. V lost 2 bases, J lost 5 bases, and 6 bases lay in between. Germline V lookup: CDR1 PRHDT, CDR2 FYEKMQ (reference sequence). The CDR3 covers 13 residues. CDR3 sequence: CASSLSATGELFF. The CDR3 DNA sequence: TGTGCCAGCAGCTTATCTGCGACCGGGGAGCTGTTTTTT.

This clone was counted only a few times. The chain combines TRBV2 with TRBJ2-7; 9 nucleotides match TRBD1. Germline lookup yields CDR1 SNHLY and CDR2 FYNNEI. The CDR3 contains 14 residues. Trimming at V came to 3 bases and at J to 4 bases, leaving 4 bases not matched to a gene. CDR3 nucleotides: TGTGCCAGCAGTGAGGGGACAGGGATATACGAGCAGTACTTC. The encoded protein is CASSEGTGIYEQYF.

V gene TRBV6-1 combines with J gene TRBJ1-5, with unresolved D. This CDR3 is built from 13 residues. Trimming left V 2 bases short and J 4 bases short, with 6 bases between. Germline lookup yields CDR1 MNHNS and CDR2 SASEGT. CDR3 bases: TGTGCCAGCAGTGAAAACAGAAATCAGCCCCAGCATTTT. Protein: CASSENRNQPQHF.

V gene TRBV5-1 combines with J gene TRBJ2-1; D is uncertain. Trimming cost V 0 bases and J 0 bases, with 13 bases left between them. The CDR3 runs 17 residues. Germline CDR1 is SGHRS and CDR2 is YFSETQ. CDR3 loop: CASSLGVDFSSYNEQFF. The CDR3 DNA follows: TGCGCCAGCAGCTTGGGGGTCGACTTCAGCTCCTACAATGAGCAGTTCTTC.

V gene TRBV7-9 combines with J gene TRBJ1-1; TRBD1 aligns across 8 bases. The V gene's germline CDR1 is SEHNR and CDR2 FQNEAQ (reference sequence). CDR3 length equals 14 residues. The junction had 6 bases not matched to a gene; V was cut back by 6 bases and J by 3 bases. As DNA, the CDR3 is TGTGCCAGCAGTGATCGACAGGGGTACACTGAAGCTTTCTTT. Amino acid sequence: CASSDRQGYTEAFF.